This T cell receptor (beta chain) came from a study of blood T cell repertoires in COVID-19. Study-wide background: Samples of COVID-19 (acute and convalescent) were obtained from the United States, Italy and Spain. The analysed material was cDNA or gDNA that came from T cells, B-cell-depleted T cells, or PBMCs.

In the study's own analysis: Reference gene primer amplification gave nucleated cell count estimates. TCRdb's table, derived via immunoSEQ multiplex PCR, lists solely in-frame clones and lacks some. The D gene and trimming were derived from the DNA, and the V and J assignments and clone size from that table. The data show about 91,000 clones, around 88% seen once. Trimming removed 4 bases from V and 4 bases from J; junction bases left unmatched: 9. Germline CDR1 reads SGHRS; CDR2 reads YFSETQ. The CDR3 is made up of 15 amino acids. Sequenced input: peripheral blood. V usage is TRBV5-1 and J usage is TRBJ2-3, with TRBD1 matching over 7 bases. The TCR comes from an older woman with acute or convalescent COVID-19. The CDR3 DNA follows: TGCGCCAGCAGCATTACAGGGGCCAGCCCAGATACGCAGTATTTT. This gives the protein CASSITGASPDTQYF.